This T cell receptor beta chain was captured by sequencing in a study of T cell responses to AZD1222 COVID-19 vaccine. Across the study: Analyses pooled second doses at about 4 or about 12 weeks. Whole-study findings and limits: Unmutated variant regions are reportedly the target of nearly half of TCRs that are spike-specific. White British ancestry dominated among donors, who included more females, and clonal diversity was possibly underestimated.

The assay was immunoSEQ multiplex PCR, and TCRdb's table has in-frame clones only and misses some. The sample has tens of thousands of clones; around 90% are singletons. Comment on this clone: As yet, its antigen is unknown.

The source of this sequence is an adult in good health. The source was peripheral blood, collected on day 0 of AZD1222 vaccination.

The CDR3 is CASSQDGPLGAFF. The CDR3 DNA sequence: TGTGCCAGCAGCCAAGACGGGCCGTTGGGAGCTTTCTTT. The rearrangement uses TRBV3-1 (or the pseudogene TRBV3-2) and TRBJ1-1, with D unclear. Germline-derived CDR1 and CDR2 are LGHDT and YNNKEL (reference sequence). V gave up 0 bases and J gave up 10 bases, with 12 bases separating them. This CDR3 region has 13 residues.